This is a list of T cell receptor beta chains from one sample in a study of T cell responses to AZD1222 COVID-19 vaccine. TCRdb keeps only in-frame clones here, not all; method: immunoSEQ multiplex PCR. The table shows 95,000 to 130,000 clones, with about 90% occurring only once. The specimen comprised peripheral blood, sampled on day 0 of AZD1222 vaccination. Source of these receptors: an adult in good health. CDR3s include the opening cysteine and the closing phenylalanine or tryptophan. The D gene is left open where the match is weak. Only part of the rows carry a size: once, few, many, or a class if the clone is expanded.

D	V	J	size	DNA	CDR3
TRBD1	TRBV18	TRBJ1-1	NA	TGTGCCAGCTCCCTGACAGGGGACACTGAAGCTTTCTTT	CASSLTGDTEAFF
NA	TRBV28	TRBJ1-4	NA	TGTGCCAGCAGTCCCCGGGGAGGGTGGGAGGAAAAACTGTTTTTT	CASSPRGGWEEKLFF
TRBD1	TRBV27	TRBJ2-7	NA	TGTGCCAGCAGCTCCGACAGGGGGCCCTACGAGCAGTACTTC	CASSSDRGPYEQYF
NA	TRBV3-1/TRBV3-2	TRBJ2-1	NA	TGTGCCAGCAGCCAAGAGCTAGCGTTGAACAATGAGCAGTTCTTC	CASSQELALNNEQFF
NA	TRBV5-6	TRBJ1-6	NA	TGTGCCAGCAGCTTGGGACGGAATAATTCACCCCTCCACTTT	CASSLGRNNSPLHF
NA	TRBV21-1	TRBJ2-7	NA	TGTGCCAGCAGCAAAAGAGGGGGAGACAGGGAATGCTACGAGCAGTACTTC	CASSKRGGDRECYEQYF
NA	TRBV7-6	TRBJ1-5	NA	TGTGCCAGCAGCTTACAGGGAAATCAGCCCCAGCATTTT	CASSLQGNQPQHF
NA	TRBV4-1	TRBJ1-5	few	TGCGCCAGCAGCCAAGAGGTGACAGGAGAGCAGCCCCAGCATTTT	CASSQEVTGEQPQHF
NA	TRBV7-9	TRBJ2-2	once	TGTGCCAGCAGCTTTGGGGGGGAGCTGTTTTTT	CASSFGGELFF
NA	TRBV4-2	TRBJ2-3	NA	TGTGCCAGCAGCCAAGAGCCGACAGATACGCAGTATTTT	CASSQEPTDTQYF
NA	TRBV28	TRBJ1-1	NA	TGTGCCAGCAGGGACAGAGAAGCTTTCTTT	CASRDREAFF
TRBD2	TRBV19	TRBJ2-1	NA	TGTGCCAGTAGTGTTTCTAGCGGGAGTTACAATGAGCAGTTCTTC	CASSVSSGSYNEQFF
TRBD2	TRBV5-4	TRBJ2-3	NA	TGTGCCACCATAGCGGGGGTCCACACAGATACGCAGTATTTT	CATIAGVHTDTQYF
NA	TRBV6-5	TRBJ1-5	once	TGTGCCACGGAGTGGGGGCAGGAAGATAATCAGCCCCAGCATTTT	CATEWGQEDNQPQHF
TRBD2	TRBV24-1	TRBJ2-1	once	TGTGCCACCAGTGGCGGACTAGCGGGAGCCAATGAGCAGTTCTTC	CATSGGLAGANEQFF
NA	TRBV3-1/TRBV3-2	TRBJ1-6	NA	TGTGCCAGCAGCCAAGATCAGGGCAGCTATAATTCACCCCTCCACTTT	CASSQDQGSYNSPLHF
NA	TRBV28	TRBJ1-5	NA	TGTGCCAGCAGTCCCTTGGCGTCGGGCCAGCCCCAGCATTTT	CASSPLASGQPQHF
NA	TRBV11-3	TRBJ1-1	NA	TGTGCCAGCAGCTTAGCCGGTGAAGCTTTCTTT	CASSLAGEAFF
NA	TRBV28	TRBJ2-7	NA	TGTGCCAGCAGTTTGGATCAGAACTACGAGCAGTACTTC	CASSLDQNYEQYF
NA	TRBV19	TRBJ1-2	NA	TGTGCCAGTAGTGCCGTCTCCGGGACACACAACTATGGCTACACCTTC	CASSAVSGTHNYGYTF
NA	TRBV5-1	TRBJ2-7	NA	TGCGCCAGTCATCGGGACACAGACTACGAGCAGTACTTC	CASHRDTDYEQYF
TRBD2	TRBV7-2	TRBJ2-3	NA	TGTGCCAGCAGCCCCAATGGGCTAGCGGGAGTAAGCACAGATACGCAGTATTTT	CASSPNGLAGVSTDTQYF
NA	TRBV6-5	TRBJ2-7	NA	TGTGCCAGCAGTTCCTCCAGCGAACCTACGAGGCAGTACTTC	CASSSSSEPTRQYF